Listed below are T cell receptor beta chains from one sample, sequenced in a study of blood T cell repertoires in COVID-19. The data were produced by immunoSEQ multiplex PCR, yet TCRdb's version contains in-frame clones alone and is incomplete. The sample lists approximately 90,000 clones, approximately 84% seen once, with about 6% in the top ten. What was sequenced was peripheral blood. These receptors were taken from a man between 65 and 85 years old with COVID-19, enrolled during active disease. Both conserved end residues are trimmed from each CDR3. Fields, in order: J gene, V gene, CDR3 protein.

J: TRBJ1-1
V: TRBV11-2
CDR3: ASSFNYIEAF

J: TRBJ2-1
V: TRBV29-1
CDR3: SVATGEQF

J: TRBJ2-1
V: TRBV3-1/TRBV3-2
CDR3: ASSPITGGWDEQF

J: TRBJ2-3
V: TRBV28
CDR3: ASSPSSGKTDTQY

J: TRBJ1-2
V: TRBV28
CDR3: ASSLPPGVGYT

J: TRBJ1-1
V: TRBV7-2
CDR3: ASSLRQTLMNTEAF

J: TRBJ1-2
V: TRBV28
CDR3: ASSLAGGVYGYT

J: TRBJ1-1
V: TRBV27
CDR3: ASIDAGRPTEAF

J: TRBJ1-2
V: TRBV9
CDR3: ASSQKAALYYT

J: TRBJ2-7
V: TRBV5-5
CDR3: ASSLVALAFYEQY

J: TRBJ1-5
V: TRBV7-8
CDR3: ASSLVTGPNQPQH

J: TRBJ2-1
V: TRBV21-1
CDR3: ASSIEKKYLGRDPDNEQF

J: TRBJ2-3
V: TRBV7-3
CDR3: ASTTNGQGAQLY

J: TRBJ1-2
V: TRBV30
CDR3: AWSFHHPTGGGYGYT

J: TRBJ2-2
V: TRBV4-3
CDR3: ASKSRGQGQAGELF

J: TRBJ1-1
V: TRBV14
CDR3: ASSQGYPGATEAF

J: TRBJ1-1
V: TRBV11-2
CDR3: ASSFDRVDGTEAF

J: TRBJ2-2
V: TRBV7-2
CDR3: ASRGQNTGELF

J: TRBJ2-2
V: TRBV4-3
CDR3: ASSQEWSGELF

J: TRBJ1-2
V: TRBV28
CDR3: ASRATGNPYGYT

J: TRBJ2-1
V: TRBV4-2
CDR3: ASSQDRFEQF

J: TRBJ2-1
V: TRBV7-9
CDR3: ASTTSGSSYNEQF

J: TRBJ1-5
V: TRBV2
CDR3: ASRDSGGGQPQH

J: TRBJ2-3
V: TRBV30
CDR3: AWSKAGASPQY

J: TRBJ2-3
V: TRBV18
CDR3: ASSPPGRPTDTQY

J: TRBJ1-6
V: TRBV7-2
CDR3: ASSKTTGLRSPLH

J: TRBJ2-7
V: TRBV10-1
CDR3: ASSVAGDSYEQY

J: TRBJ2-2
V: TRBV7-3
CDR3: ASSPDILANTGELF

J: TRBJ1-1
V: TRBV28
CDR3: ASASGTENTEAF

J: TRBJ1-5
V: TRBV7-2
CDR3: ASSLGGKQPQH

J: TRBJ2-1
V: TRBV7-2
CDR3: ASRRQGANNEQF

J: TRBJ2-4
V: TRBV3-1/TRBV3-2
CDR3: ASSLQRDGNIQY

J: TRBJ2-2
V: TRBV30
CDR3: AWSGSGDSTGELF

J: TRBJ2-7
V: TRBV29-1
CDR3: SAGTGAYEQY

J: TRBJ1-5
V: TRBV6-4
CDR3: ASNTQGASNQPQH

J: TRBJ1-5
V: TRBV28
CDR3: ASSLAVLPQH

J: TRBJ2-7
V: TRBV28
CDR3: ASSFKGTYEQY

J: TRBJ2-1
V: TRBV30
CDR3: AWGDRGHEQF

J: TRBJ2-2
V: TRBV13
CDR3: ASSFLGGGLNTGELF

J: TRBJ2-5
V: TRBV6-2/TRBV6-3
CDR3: ASSRVGTGTETQY

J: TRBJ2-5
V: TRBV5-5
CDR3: ASSGTGQETQY

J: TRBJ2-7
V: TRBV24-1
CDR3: ATSDRYSGRHSYEQY

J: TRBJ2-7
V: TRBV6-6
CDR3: ASSYSSLYEQY

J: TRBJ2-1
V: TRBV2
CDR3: ASRTSGGGYNEQF

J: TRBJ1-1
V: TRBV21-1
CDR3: ASKGFCTEAF

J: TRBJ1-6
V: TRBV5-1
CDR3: ASSYRETNSPLH

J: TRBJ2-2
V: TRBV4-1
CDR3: ASSRSGVNTGELF

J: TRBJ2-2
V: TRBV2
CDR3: ASSHPHLAGGVGELF

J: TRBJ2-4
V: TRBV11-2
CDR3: ASSRVTGAKNIQY

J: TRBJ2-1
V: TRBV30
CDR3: AWIKQGGMAGKYEQF

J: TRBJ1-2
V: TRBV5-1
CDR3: ASSTAGQGGYGYT

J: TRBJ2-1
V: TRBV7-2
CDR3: ASSFIQRKNEQF

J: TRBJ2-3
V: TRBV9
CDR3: ASSVEASTDTQY

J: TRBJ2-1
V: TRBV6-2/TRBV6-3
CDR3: ASSYSPQNEQF

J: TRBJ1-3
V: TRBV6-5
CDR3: ASSLGAFSGNTIY

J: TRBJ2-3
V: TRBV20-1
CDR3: SASQRDTQY

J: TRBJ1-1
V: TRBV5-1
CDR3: ASSYRDRGGTEAF

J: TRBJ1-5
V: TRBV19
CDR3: ASSIGPSNQPQH

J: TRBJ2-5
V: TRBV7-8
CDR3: TSDRGGQETQY

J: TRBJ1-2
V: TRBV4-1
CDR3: ASSRSERTGPGYT